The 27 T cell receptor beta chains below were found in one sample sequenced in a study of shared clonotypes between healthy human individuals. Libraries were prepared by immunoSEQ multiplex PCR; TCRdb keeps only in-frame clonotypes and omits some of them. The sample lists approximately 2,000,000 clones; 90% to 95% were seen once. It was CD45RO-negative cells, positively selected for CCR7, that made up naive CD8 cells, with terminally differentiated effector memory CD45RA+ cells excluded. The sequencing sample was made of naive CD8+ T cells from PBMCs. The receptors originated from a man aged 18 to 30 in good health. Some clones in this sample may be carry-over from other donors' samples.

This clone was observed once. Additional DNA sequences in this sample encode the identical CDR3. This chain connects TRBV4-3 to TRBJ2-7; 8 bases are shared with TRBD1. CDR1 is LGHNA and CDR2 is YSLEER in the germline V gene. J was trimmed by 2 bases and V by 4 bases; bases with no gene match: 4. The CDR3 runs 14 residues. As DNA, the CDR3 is TGCGCCAGCAGCCCAGGACAGGGTGCCTACGAGCAGTACTTC. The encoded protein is CASSPGQGAYEQYF.

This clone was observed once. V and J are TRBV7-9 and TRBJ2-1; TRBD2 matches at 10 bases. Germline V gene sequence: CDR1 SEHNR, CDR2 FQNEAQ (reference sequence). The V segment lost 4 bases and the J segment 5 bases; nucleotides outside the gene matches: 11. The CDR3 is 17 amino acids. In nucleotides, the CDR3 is TGTGCCAGCAGCTCCTCTCCCGGGACTAGCGATAACAATGAGCAGTTCTTC. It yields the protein CASSSSPGTSDNNEQFF. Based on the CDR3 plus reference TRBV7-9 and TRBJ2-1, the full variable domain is DTGVSQNPRHKITKRGQNVTFRCDPISEHNRLYWYRQTLGQGPEFLTYFQNEAQLEKSRLLSDRFSAERPKGSFSTLEIQRTEQGDSAMYLCASSSSPGTSDNNEQFFGPGTRLTVL.

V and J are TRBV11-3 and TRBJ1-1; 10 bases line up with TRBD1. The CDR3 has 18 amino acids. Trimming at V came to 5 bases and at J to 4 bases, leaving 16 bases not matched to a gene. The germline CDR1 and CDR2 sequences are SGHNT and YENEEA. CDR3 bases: TGTGCCAGCAGCCTATTCCGGGGACAGGGGACTTGGGGCACTGAAGCTTTCTTT. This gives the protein CASSLFRGQGTWGTEAFF.

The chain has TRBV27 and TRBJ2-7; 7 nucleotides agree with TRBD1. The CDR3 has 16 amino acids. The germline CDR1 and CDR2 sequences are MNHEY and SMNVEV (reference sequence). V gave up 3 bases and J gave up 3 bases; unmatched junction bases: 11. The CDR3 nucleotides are TGTGCCAGCAGTTTGACAGGGCGCCCTCTGTTCTACGAGCAGTACTTC. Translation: CASSLTGRPLFYEQYF.

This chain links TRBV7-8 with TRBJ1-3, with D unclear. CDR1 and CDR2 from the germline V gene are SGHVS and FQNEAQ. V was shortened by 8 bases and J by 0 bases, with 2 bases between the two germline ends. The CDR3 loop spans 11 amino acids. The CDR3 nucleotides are TGTGCCAGCGTCTCTGGAAACACCATATATTTT. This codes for CASVSGNTIYF.

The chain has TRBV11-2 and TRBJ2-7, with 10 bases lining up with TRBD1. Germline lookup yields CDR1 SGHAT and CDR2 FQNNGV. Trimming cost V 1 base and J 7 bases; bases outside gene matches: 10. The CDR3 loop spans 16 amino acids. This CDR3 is CASSLGSGTGVNEQYF. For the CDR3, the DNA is TGTGCCAGCAGCTTAGGATCCGGGACAGGGGTTAATGAGCAGTACTTC.

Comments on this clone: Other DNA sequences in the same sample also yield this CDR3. Here the CDR3 DNA reads TGTGCCAGTAGTATAGGAGGGTTAGCTTACAATGAGCAGTTCTTC. Residues: CASSIGGLAYNEQFF. The chain has TRBV19 and TRBJ2-1; weak D call: TRBD2 (5 bases). CDR3 length: 15 amino acids. The V end lost 1 base, the J end lost 4 bases, and 11 bases lay between the germline ends. CDR1 LNHDA and CDR2 SQIVND come from the germline V gene (reference sequence).

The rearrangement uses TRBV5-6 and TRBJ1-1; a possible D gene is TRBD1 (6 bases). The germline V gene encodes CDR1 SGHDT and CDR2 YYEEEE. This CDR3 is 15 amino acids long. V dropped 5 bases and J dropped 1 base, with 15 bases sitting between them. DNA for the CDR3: TGTGCCAGCAGTATAGGGGGGGCGGGGAACACTGAAGCTTTCTTT. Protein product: CASSIGGAGNTEAFF.

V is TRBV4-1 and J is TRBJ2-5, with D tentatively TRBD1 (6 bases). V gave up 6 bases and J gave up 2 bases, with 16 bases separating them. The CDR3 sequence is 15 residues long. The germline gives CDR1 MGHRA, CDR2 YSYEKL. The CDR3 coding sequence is TGCGCCAGCAGGCATGGTACCGGGACACAAGAGACCCAGTACTTC. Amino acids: CASRHGTGTQETQYF.

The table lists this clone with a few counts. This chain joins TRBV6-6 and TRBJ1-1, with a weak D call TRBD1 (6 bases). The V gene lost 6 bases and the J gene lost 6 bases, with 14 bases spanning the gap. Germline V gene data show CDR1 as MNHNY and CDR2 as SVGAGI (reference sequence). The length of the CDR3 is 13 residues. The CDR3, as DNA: TGTGCCAGCAGCCCTGGCAGGGGTTCTGAAGCTTTCTTT. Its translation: CASSPGRGSEAFF.

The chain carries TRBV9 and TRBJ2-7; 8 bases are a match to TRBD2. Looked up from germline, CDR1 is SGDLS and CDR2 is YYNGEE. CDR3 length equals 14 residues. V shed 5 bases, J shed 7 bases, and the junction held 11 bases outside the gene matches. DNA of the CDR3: TGTGCCAGCAGTGGAGGGACTAGATCTCAAGAGCAGTACTTC. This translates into CASSGGTRSQEQYF.

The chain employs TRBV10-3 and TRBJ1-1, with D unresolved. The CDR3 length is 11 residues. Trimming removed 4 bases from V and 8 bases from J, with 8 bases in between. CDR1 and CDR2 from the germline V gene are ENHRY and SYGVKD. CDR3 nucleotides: TGTGCCATCAGTGGGATGGGGGAAGCTTTCTTT. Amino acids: CAISGMGEAFF.

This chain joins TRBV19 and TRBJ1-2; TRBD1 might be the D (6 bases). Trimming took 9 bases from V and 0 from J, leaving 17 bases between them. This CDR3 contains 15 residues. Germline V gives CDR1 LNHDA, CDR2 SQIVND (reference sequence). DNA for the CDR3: TGTGCCAGCACGCAAATCCGGGACACTAACTATGGCTACACCTTC. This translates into CASTQIRDTNYGYTF.

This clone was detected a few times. In nucleotides, the CDR3 is TGTGCCAGCAGCGTAGCTCCAGGGCACACTGAAGCTTTCTTT. Translation gives CASSVAPGHTEAFF. The rearrangement uses TRBV9 and TRBJ1-1, with a tentative D call TRBD1 (5 bases). This CDR3 has 14 residues. V lost 0 bases and J 3 bases, leaving 9 bases between the germline ends. The V gene's germline CDR1 is SGDLS and CDR2 YYNGEE.

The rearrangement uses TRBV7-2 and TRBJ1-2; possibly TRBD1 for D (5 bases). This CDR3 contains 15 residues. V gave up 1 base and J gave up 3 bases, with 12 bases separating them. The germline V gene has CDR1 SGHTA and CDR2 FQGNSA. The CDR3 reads CASSLGAGGYYGYTF. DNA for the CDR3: TGTGCCAGCAGCTTAGGCGCGGGGGGATACTATGGCTACACCTTC.

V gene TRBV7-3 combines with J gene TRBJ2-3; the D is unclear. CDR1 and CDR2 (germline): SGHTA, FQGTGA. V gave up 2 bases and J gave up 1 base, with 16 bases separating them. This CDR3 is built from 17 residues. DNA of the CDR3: TGTGCCAGCAGCTTAGATTTGTCGGCATCGGGCACAGATACGCAGTATTTT. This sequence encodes CASSLDLSASGTDTQYF.

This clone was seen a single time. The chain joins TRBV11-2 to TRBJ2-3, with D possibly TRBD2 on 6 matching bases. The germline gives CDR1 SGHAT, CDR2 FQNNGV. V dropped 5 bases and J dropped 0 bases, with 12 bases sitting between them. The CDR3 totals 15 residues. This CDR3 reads CASSPWRASTDTQYF. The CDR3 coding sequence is TGTGCCAGCAGCCCGTGGAGGGCCAGCACAGATACGCAGTATTTT.

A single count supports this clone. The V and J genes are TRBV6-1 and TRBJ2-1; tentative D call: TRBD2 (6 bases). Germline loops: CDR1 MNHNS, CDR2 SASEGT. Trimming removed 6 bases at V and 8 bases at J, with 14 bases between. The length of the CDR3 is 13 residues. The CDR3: CASRMEGVHEQFF. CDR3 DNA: TGTGCCAGCAGGATGGAGGGAGTACATGAGCAGTTCTTC.

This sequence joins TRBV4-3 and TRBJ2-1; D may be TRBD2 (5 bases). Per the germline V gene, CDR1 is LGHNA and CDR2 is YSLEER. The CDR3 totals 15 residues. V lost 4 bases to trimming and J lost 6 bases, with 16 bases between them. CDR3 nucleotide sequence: TGCGCCAGCAGCCGAGGGATCGCATCGGTCAATGAGCAGTTCTTC. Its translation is CASSRGIASVNEQFF.

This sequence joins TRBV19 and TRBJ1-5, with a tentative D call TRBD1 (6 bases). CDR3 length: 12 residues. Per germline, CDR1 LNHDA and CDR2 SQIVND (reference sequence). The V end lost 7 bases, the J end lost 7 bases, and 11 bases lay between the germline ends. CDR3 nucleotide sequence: TGTGCCAGTAACACAGGGTTGCAGCCCCAGCATTTT. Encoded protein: CASNTGLQPQHF.

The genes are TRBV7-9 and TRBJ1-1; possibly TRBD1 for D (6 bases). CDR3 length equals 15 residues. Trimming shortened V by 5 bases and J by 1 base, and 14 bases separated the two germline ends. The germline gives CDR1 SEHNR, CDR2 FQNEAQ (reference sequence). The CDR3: CASSPRTDPNTEAFF. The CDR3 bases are TGTGCCAGCAGCCCCAGGACAGATCCGAACACTGAAGCTTTCTTT.

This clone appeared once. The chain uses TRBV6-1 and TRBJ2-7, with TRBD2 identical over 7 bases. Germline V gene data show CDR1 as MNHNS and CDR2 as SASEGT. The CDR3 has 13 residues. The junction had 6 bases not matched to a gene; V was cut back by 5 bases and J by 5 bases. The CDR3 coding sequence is TGTGCCAGCAGTTTATGGCTAGCGGACGAGCAGTACTTC. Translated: CASSLWLADEQYF.

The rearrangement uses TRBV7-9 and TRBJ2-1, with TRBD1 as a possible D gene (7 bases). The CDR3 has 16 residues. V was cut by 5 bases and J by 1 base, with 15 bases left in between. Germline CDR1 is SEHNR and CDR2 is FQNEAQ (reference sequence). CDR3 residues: CASSPTAGGSYNEQFF. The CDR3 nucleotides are TGTGCCAGCAGCCCAACGGCAGGGGGGTCCTACAATGAGCAGTTCTTC.

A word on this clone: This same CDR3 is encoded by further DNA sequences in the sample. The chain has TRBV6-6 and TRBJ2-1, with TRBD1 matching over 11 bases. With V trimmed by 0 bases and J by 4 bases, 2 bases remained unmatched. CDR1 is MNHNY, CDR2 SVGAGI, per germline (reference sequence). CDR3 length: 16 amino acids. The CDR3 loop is CASSYSGTGGYNEQFF. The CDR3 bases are TGTGCCAGCAGTTACTCGGGGACAGGGGGTTACAATGAGCAGTTCTTC.

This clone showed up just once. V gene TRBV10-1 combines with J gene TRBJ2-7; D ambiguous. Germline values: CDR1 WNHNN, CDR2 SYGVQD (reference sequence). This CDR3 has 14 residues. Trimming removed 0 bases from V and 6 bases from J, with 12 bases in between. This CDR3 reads CASSESYLGTEQYF. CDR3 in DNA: TGCGCCAGCAGTGAGTCGTATCTAGGAACCGAGCAGTACTTC.

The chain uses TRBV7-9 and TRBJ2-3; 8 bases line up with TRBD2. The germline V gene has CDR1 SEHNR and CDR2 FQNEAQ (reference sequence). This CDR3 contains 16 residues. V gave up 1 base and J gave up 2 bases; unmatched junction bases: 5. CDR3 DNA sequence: TGTGCCAGCAGCTTAGTGGCTAGCGGGCCCACAGATACGCAGTATTTT. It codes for CASSLVASGPTDTQYF.

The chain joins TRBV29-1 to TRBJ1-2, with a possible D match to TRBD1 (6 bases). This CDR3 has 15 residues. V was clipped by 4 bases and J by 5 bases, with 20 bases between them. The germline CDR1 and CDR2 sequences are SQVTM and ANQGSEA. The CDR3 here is CSVGLTEQGLYGYTF. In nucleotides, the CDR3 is TGCAGCGTTGGCCTTACGGAACAGGGTTTATATGGCTACACCTTC.